The T cell receptor beta chain under discussion was sequenced for a study of blood T cell repertoires in COVID-19. Looking at the study overall: Sites across the United States, Italy and Spain contributed samples from acute and convalescent COVID-19. In each case, the material was cDNA or gDNA derived from T cells, B-cell-depleted T cells, or PBMCs.

Repertoires were generated with immunoSEQ multiplex PCR, while TCRdb's copy carries only in-frame clones and drops some. The sample contains about 120,000 clones, about nine tenths of which appear only once. The germline CDR1 and CDR2 sequences are SGHVS and FQNEAQ. The V segment lost 2 bases and the J segment 5 bases; nucleotides outside the gene matches: 7. The CDR3 consists of 15 residues. The chain joins TRBV7-8 to TRBJ2-5, with 8 bases lining up with TRBD2. This receptor was identified in a human donor with active COVID-19. The donor label of this sample is uncertain. What was sequenced was peripheral blood. CDR3 protein: CASSLTRGGRETQYF. Written as DNA, the CDR3 is TGTGCCAGCAGCTTAACTCGGGGGGGCCGGGAGACCCAGTACTTC.